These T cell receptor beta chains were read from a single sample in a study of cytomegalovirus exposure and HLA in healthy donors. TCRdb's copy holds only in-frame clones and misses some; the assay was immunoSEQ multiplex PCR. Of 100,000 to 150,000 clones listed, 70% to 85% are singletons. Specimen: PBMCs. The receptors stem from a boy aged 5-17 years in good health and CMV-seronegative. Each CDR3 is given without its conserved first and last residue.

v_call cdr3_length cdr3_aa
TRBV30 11 AWGGIRPYEQY
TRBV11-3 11 ASSLGGRNEQF
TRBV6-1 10 AGGRGSQPQH
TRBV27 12 ASRQGMNTGELF
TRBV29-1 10 SGGSTYNEQF
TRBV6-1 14 ASSERTDRGNQPQH
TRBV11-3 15 ASSLGFVGATNEKLF
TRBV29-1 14 SVEDREGEGSGGYT
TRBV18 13 ASSPNDDSTGELF
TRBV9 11 ASSRGSSYEQY
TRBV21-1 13 ASSKTGTDNYGYT
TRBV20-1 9 SARYGNEQF
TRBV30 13 AWTTGLVSTGELF
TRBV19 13 ASSIDGGIPYEQY
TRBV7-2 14 ASSGRGGKVNEKLF
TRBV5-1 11 ASRRQGGYGYT
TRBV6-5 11 ASGSSSVNEQF
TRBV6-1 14 ASREQGTISSYEQY
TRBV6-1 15 ASSERSPTPGGQPQH
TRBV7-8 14 ASSLAGARSYNEQF
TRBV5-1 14 ASSLAGLAGGLEQF
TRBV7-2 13 ASSSEGGDQETQY
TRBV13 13 ASSSGGESRNTIY
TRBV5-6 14 ASSLAPAGEQETQY
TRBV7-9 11 ASSSGNQETQY
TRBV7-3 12 ASSLTPSRDEQF
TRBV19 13 ASSIVEGLAGVVF
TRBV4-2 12 ASSQDWSTGELF
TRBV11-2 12 ASSLGGGVYGYT
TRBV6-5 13 ASSRLGAGPETQY
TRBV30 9 AAGGYNEQF
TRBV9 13 ASSRLAGDYNEQF
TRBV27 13 ASSWRGPAANVLT
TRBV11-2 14 ASSLGVAESTDTQY
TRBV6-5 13 ASGRQGANNSPLH
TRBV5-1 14 ASSWGPQGAGNTIY
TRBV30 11 AWSSFSQETQY
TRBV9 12 ASSAGTATYEQY
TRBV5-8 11 ASSLEQGWEQY
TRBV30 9 AWGTGNEQY
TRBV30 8 AWGGAGYT
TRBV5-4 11 AIKDGSSYEQY
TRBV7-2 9 ASRTGGEQY
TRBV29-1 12 SVGGSGEQETQY
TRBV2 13 ASSFGTGLTGELF
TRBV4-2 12 ASRLGGRNTEAF
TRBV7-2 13 ASSLGSGLATEAF
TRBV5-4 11 ASSPGGADTQY
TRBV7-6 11 ASSLVLRETQY
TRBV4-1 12 ASSQRAGPGELF
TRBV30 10 AWEFSGNTIY
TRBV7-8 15 ASSSRGQGAMNTEAF
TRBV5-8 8 ASSPRGAF
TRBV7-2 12 ASSPDRGNTEAF
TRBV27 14 ASSWGTSGNDNEQF